The 19 T cell receptor beta chains below come from one sample, sequenced in a study of blood T cell repertoires in COVID-19. Generated by immunoSEQ multiplex PCR, the TCRdb table keeps only in-frame clones and is missing some. The sample lists 200,000 to 250,000 clones; approximately 82% were seen once. Sequencing input: peripheral blood. The source of these receptors is a man between 25 and 39 years old who had recovered from COVID-19.

The chain combines TRBV3-1 (or the pseudogene TRBV3-2) with TRBJ2-7; the D gene is possibly TRBD2 (7 bases). The V gene lost 10 bases and the J gene lost 2 bases, with 18 bases spanning the gap. Germline values: CDR1 LGHDT, CDR2 YNNKEL (reference sequence). CDR3 size: 14 residues. This chain's CDR3 is CATSRGGFPYEQYF. The CDR3 DNA follows: TGTGCCACCTCGAGGGGGGGGTTTCCCTACGAGCAGTACTTC.

The chain employs TRBV11-2 and TRBJ1-4; perhaps TRBD1 as D (5 bases). The CDR3 totals 14 residues. Germline-derived CDR1 and CDR2 are SGHAT and FQNNGV. V lost 3 bases to trimming and J lost 6 bases, with 11 bases between them. CDR3 in DNA: TGTGCCAGCAGCTTGGGGGGAGGATATGAAAAACTGTTTTTT. This codes for CASSLGGGYEKLFF.

CDR3 loop: CASGRDRRYNYGYTF. The CDR3 nucleotides read TGTGCCAGCGGAAGGGACAGGAGATATAACTATGGCTACACCTTC. The J gene is TRBJ1-2, the V gene TRBV6-5, with TRBD1 matching over 8 bases. CDR3 length: 15 amino acids. Germline V gene data show CDR1 as MNHEY and CDR2 as SVGAGI. The junction had 9 bases not matched to a gene; V was cut back by 8 bases and J by 1 base.

J is TRBJ2-5 and V is TRBV3-1 (or the pseudogene TRBV3-2), with D unresolved. CDR1 is LGHDT, CDR2 YNNKEL, per germline (reference sequence). Trimming left V 4 bases short and J 2 bases short, with 2 bases between. This CDR3 is 11 amino acids long. This chain's CDR3 is CASSLQETQYF. CDR3 sequence (DNA): TGTGCCAGCAGCCTACAAGAGACCCAGTACTTC.

V usage is TRBV24-1 and J usage is TRBJ1-4; D is perhaps TRBD1 (5 bases). CDR1 KGHDR and CDR2 SFDVKD come from the germline V gene. Trimming pared 5 bases from V and 7 bases from J, leaving 16 bases between. The CDR3 spans 15 residues. Here the CDR3 DNA reads TGTGCCACCAGTGGCCAGGGCCGTCGGAGTGAAAAACTGTTTTTT. Its protein is CATSGQGRRSEKLFF.

Here the CDR3 reads CASSHRLAVNTGELFF. DNA of the CDR3: TGCGCCAGCAGCCACCGCCTAGCGGTGAACACCGGGGAGCTGTTTTTT. V is TRBV4-1 and J is TRBJ2-2, with 7 bases lining up with TRBD2. CDR3 length: 16 residues. Germline-derived CDR1 and CDR2 are MGHRA and YSYEKL. The ends lost 3 bases at V and 1 base at J; junction bases unmatched: 5.

The chain joins TRBV12-2 to TRBJ2-3; the tabulated D call, TRBD2, remains unverified against the DNA. TRBV12-2 is tagged as a pseudogene. The CDR3 spans 15 residues. Here the CDR3 reads CASRSSRGAQDTQYF. For the CDR3, the DNA is TGTGCAAGTCGCTCCTCGCGGGGGGCCCAAGATACGCAGTATTTT.

This clone is a singleton in its sample. The V gene is TRBV10-3, the J gene TRBJ2-7, with 8 bases aligning to TRBD2. Germline CDR1 and CDR2: ENHRY and SYGVKD. With V trimmed by 2 bases and J by 7 bases, 1 base remained unmatched. The CDR3 has 12 residues. The CDR3 sequence: CAISEPGGEQYF. CDR3 nucleotides: TGTGCCATCAGTGAGCCGGGGGGGGAGCAGTACTTC.

This chain links TRBV7-3 with TRBJ2-3; a possible D gene is TRBD2 (6 bases). The V end lost 5 bases, the J end lost 0 bases, and 18 bases lay between the germline ends. The CDR3 has 17 amino acids. The V gene's germline CDR1 is SGHTA and CDR2 FQGTGA. The DNA of the CDR3 is TGTGCCAGCAGCCGGTACGGCGGGGATACTAGCACAGATACGCAGTATTTT. Its protein product is CASSRYGGDTSTDTQYF.

This clone is a singleton in its sample. The chain links TRBV6-1 to TRBJ1-2; TRBD1 aligns across 7 bases. The V segment lost 0 bases and the J segment 4 bases; nucleotides outside the gene matches: 5. Looked up from germline, CDR1 is MNHNS and CDR2 is SASEGT. The CDR3 consists of 15 residues. This CDR3 is CASSEAWDSLYGYTF. The CDR3 DNA reads as TGTGCCAGCAGTGAAGCGTGGGACAGCCTCTATGGCTACACCTTC.

J is TRBJ2-3 and V is TRBV7-2, with 7 nucleotides matching TRBD2. J was trimmed by 10 bases and V by 3 bases; bases with no gene match: 4. Germline-derived CDR1 and CDR2 are SGHTA and FQGNSA. The length of the CDR3 is 12 residues. For the CDR3, the DNA is TGTGCCAGCAGCTTCGGGGACTACGCGCAGTATTTT. Amino acid sequence: CASSFGDYAQYF.

The rearrangement links TRBV18 to TRBJ1-1; 9 bases are shared with TRBD1. Germline trimming cut 4 bases from V and 8 bases from J; bases unmatched to any gene: 11. The CDR3 has 15 residues. Looked up from germline, CDR1 is KGHSH and CDR2 is LQKENI. CDR3 in DNA: TGTGCCAGCTCACAACGACAGGGGGGCGGGAAGGAAGCTTTCTTT. This encodes CASSQRQGGGKEAFF.

The V and J genes are TRBV5-1 and TRBJ1-3, with 7 bases identical to TRBD1. The V gene's germline CDR1 is SGHRS and CDR2 YFSETQ. The CDR3 contains 16 residues. V gave up 3 bases and J gave up 4 bases; unmatched junction bases: 10. The CDR3 nucleotides are TGCGCCAGCAGCTCCCGACAGGGCCTCCAGGGAAACACCATATATTTT. Translating it yields CASSSRQGLQGNTIYF.

This chain joins TRBV9 and TRBJ2-3; perhaps TRBD2 as D (6 bases). Germline V gene data show CDR1 as SGDLS and CDR2 as YYNGEE. Trimming cost V 0 bases and J 4 bases, with 12 bases left between them. This CDR3 has 15 amino acids. The chain's CDR3 is CASSVGGGGADTQYF. DNA of the CDR3: TGTGCCAGCAGCGTAGGTGGCGGCGGGGCAGATACGCAGTATTTT.

The chain employs TRBV28 and TRBJ2-5; 7 bases are a match to TRBD1. In germline, CDR1 is MDHEN, CDR2 SYDVKM. There are 16 residues in the CDR3. J was trimmed by 5 bases and V by 5 bases; bases with no gene match: 14. This CDR3 is CASSDGGQVSRETQYF. CDR3 nucleotide sequence: TGTGCCAGCAGTGACGGCGGACAGGTCTCTCGGGAGACCCAGTACTTC.

This chain connects TRBV6-1 to TRBJ1-2, with D tentatively TRBD1 (5 bases). Trimming stripped 3 bases from V and 3 bases from J, with 17 bases between. The V gene's germline CDR1 is MNHNS and CDR2 SASEGT. This CDR3 is 16 amino acids long. In DNA form, the CDR3 reads TGTGCCAGCAGTGAGTTCGGGGGGTTGAGGGACTATGGCTACACCTTC. Translation gives CASSEFGGLRDYGYTF.

The V and J genes are TRBV13 and TRBJ2-7, with 7 bases fitting TRBD1. Germline lookup yields CDR1 PRHDT and CDR2 FYEKMQ (reference sequence). The CDR3 runs 14 residues. After removal of 2 bases from V and 3 bases from J, the junction contained 4 bases not matched to a gene. DNA for the CDR3: TGTGCCAGCAGCTTAACAGGGGTCAGCTACGAGCAGTACTTC. Protein: CASSLTGVSYEQYF.

V and J are TRBV6-5 and TRBJ1-6; D is possibly TRBD1 (5 bases). Germline V CDR1 and CDR2: MNHEY, SVGAGI. V was cut by 4 bases and J by 10 bases, with 14 bases left in between. The CDR3 contains 14 residues. The DNA for the CDR3 is TGTGCCAGCAGTTTTCAGGGTTATTACTCACCCCTCCACTTT. Its translation is CASSFQGYYSPLHF.

The V call is TRBV7-8, the J call TRBJ1-2; TRBD1 is a possible D gene (6 bases). This CDR3 spans 18 amino acids. V was shortened by 2 bases and J by 2 bases, with 21 bases between the two germline ends. Germline loops: CDR1 SGHVS, CDR2 FQNEAQ. CDR3 nucleotide sequence: TGTGCCAGCAGCTTAAGAGGAAACGGGCAGGGGAAAAACTATGGCTACACCTTC. This encodes CASSLRGNGQGKNYGYTF. The full variable domain, rest sourced from reference TRBV7-8 and TRBJ1-2, is GAGVSQSPRYKVAKRGQDVALRCDPISGHVSLFWYQQALGQGPEFLTYFQNEAQLDKSGLPSDRFFAERPEGSVSTLKIQRTQQEDSAVYLCASSLRGNGQGKNYGYTFGSGTRLTVV.